Detailed here is one T cell receptor beta chain. No antigen is known for it. The record originates from a study of cytomegalovirus exposure and HLA in healthy donors. The CDR3 runs to 13 residues. Germline CDR1 and CDR2: GTSNPN and SVGIG (reference sequence). Trimming took off 4 bases at V and 5 bases at J, with 12 bases between the two ends. Study results and limitations: Presence/absence analysis assumed near-uniform sequencing depth across donors. For TCR beta chains, V- and J-gene trimming was later linked to a missense DCLRE1C variant. A classifier reportedly called cytomegalovirus status with high sensitivity and specificity. There were 150 to 200 TCR beta chains listed as cytomegalovirus-associated.

Primers for the PCR totalled 60 Vbeta and 13 Jbeta. Assay: immunoSEQ multiplex PCR; the TCRdb copy retains only in-frame clones and omits some. The table lists 90,000 to 110,000 clones, about 81% of them singletons. The specimen was PBMCs. The TCR sequence derives from a young man in good health and CMV-seronegative. This chain joins TRBV30 and TRBJ2-4; D not certain. This CDR3 is CAWKPSEENIQYF. Written as DNA, the CDR3 is TGTGCCTGGAAGCCTAGTGAGGAAAACATTCAGTACTTC.